A selection of T cell receptor beta chains follows, all from one sample in a study of cytomegalovirus exposure and HLA in healthy donors. The method was immunoSEQ multiplex PCR; TCRdb's version includes in-frame clones alone and lacks a portion of them. This repertoire shows approximately 110,000 clones, roughly 68% found once; its top ten account for about 2.2%. Sequenced sample: PBMCs. The receptors derive from a woman in her thirties in good health and CMV-seronegative. Each CDR3 is given with its conserved first and last residue. Each record gives: V gene, CDR3 length, clone size, J gene, D gene, CDR3 DNA, CDR3 protein. A D gene is named only where the DNA matches it firmly. Clone sizes are given selectively: once, few, many, or a class where the clone is expanded.

v_call: TRBV4-1
cdr3_length: 15
clone_size: few
j_call: TRBJ1-1
d_call: TRBD1
cdr3_nt: TGCGCCAGCAGCCAAGGACAGGGGACTTACACTGAAGCTTTCTTT
cdr3_aa: CASSQGQGTYTEAFF

v_call: TRBV28
cdr3_length: 16
clone_size: -
j_call: TRBJ2-4
d_call: -
cdr3_nt: TGTGCCAGCAGTTCCGGTGCTGCAGGAGGCAAAAACATTCAGTACTTC
cdr3_aa: CASSSGAAGGKNIQYF

v_call: TRBV4-1
cdr3_length: 15
clone_size: -
j_call: TRBJ2-1
d_call: TRBD1
cdr3_nt: TGCGCCAGCAGCCTTCGACAGGGTTCCTACAATGAGCAGTTCTTC
cdr3_aa: CASSLRQGSYNEQFF

v_call: TRBV25-1
cdr3_length: 15
clone_size: -
j_call: TRBJ1-3
d_call: -
cdr3_nt: TGTGCCAGCAGTGACACAGGGAGCTCTGGAAACACCATATATTTT
cdr3_aa: CASSDTGSSGNTIYF

v_call: TRBV12-2
cdr3_length: 15
clone_size: -
j_call: TRBJ2-7
d_call: -
cdr3_nt: TGTGCAAGTCCCCCAAGCTTGGACAGGGACTACGAGCAGTACTTC
cdr3_aa: CASPPSLDRDYEQYF

v_call: TRBV7-2
cdr3_length: 14
clone_size: few
j_call: TRBJ1-2
d_call: TRBD1
cdr3_nt: TGTGCCAGCAGCTACGGGGACAGGGGTCGCGGCTACACCTTC
cdr3_aa: CASSYGDRGRGYTF

v_call: TRBV9
cdr3_length: 16
clone_size: -
j_call: TRBJ2-1
d_call: TRBD1
cdr3_nt: TGTGCCAGCAGCGTAGTGGGACAGGGACCCCACAATGAGCAGTTCTTC
cdr3_aa: CASSVVGQGPHNEQFF

v_call: TRBV10-3
cdr3_length: 16
clone_size: -
j_call: TRBJ1-2
d_call: TRBD1
cdr3_nt: TGTGCCATCAGTGCCGACTCAGGGGGGAGATACTATGGCTACACCTTC
cdr3_aa: CAISADSGGRYYGYTF

v_call: TRBV4-3
cdr3_length: 16
clone_size: -
j_call: TRBJ2-7
d_call: TRBD2
cdr3_nt: TGCGCCAGCAGCCAAGAGCCGGGACTAGCGGGTTACGAGCAGTACTTC
cdr3_aa: CASSQEPGLAGYEQYF

v_call: TRBV7-6
cdr3_length: 16
clone_size: -
j_call: TRBJ2-1
d_call: TRBD2
cdr3_nt: TGTGCCAGCAGCGCCCTAGCGGGAGTTTCCTACAATGAGCAGTTCTTC
cdr3_aa: CASSALAGVSYNEQFF

v_call: TRBV7-9
cdr3_length: 14
clone_size: -
j_call: TRBJ1-1
d_call: -
cdr3_nt: TGTGCCAGCAGCTTAAGCTTACAGGGATCTGGAGCTTTCTTT
cdr3_aa: CASSLSLQGSGAFF

v_call: TRBV29-1
cdr3_length: 13
clone_size: -
j_call: TRBJ2-2
d_call: -
cdr3_nt: TGCAGCGTTGACCCGGCGAACACCGGGGAGCTGTTTTTT
cdr3_aa: CSVDPANTGELFF

v_call: TRBV6-5
cdr3_length: 12
clone_size: -
j_call: TRBJ2-1
d_call: TRBD1
cdr3_nt: TGTGCCAGCAGCTCGACAGGGGATGAGCAGTTCTTC
cdr3_aa: CASSSTGDEQFF

v_call: TRBV30
cdr3_length: 13
clone_size: -
j_call: TRBJ2-5
d_call: TRBD1
cdr3_nt: TGTGCCTGGAGTGAGGTATCGAGGACAGGCCTCTACTTC
cdr3_aa: CAWSEVSRTGLYF

v_call: TRBV7-9
cdr3_length: 13
clone_size: -
j_call: TRBJ2-1
d_call: -
cdr3_nt: TGTGCCAGCAGTCGGGACTCTGAGGATGAGCAGTTCTTC
cdr3_aa: CASSRDSEDEQFF

v_call: TRBV4-1
cdr3_length: 16
clone_size: -
j_call: TRBJ2-1
d_call: -
cdr3_nt: TGCGCCAGCAGCCAAGTTTTCGGGAGTGAACACAATGAGCAGTTCTTC
cdr3_aa: CASSQVFGSEHNEQFF

v_call: TRBV5-4
cdr3_length: 16
clone_size: few
j_call: TRBJ2-2
d_call: TRBD2
cdr3_nt: TGTGCCAGCAGCCCCCCCACTAGCGGGAGAGACGGGGAGCTGTTTTTT
cdr3_aa: CASSPPTSGRDGELFF

v_call: TRBV6-1
cdr3_length: 13
clone_size: -
j_call: TRBJ1-2
d_call: -
cdr3_nt: TGTGCCAGCAGTGCGAGCACAGGGTATGGCTACACCTTC
cdr3_aa: CASSASTGYGYTF

v_call: TRBV28
cdr3_length: 17
clone_size: -
j_call: TRBJ2-2
d_call: TRBD2
cdr3_nt: TGTGCCAGCACCTCGGGGGGGCTAGCGGGAGTGGTCGGGGAGCTGTTTTTT
cdr3_aa: CASTSGGLAGVVGELFF

v_call: TRBV10-3
cdr3_length: 15
clone_size: -
j_call: TRBJ2-3
d_call: TRBD2
cdr3_nt: TGTGCCACCGGGGTGGGGCTAGCGGTCACAGATACGCAGTATTTT
cdr3_aa: CATGVGLAVTDTQYF

v_call: TRBV7-8
cdr3_length: 13
clone_size: -
j_call: TRBJ1-2
d_call: TRBD1
cdr3_nt: TGTGCCAGCAGCTCCGACAGGGGGTTGGGCTACACCTTC
cdr3_aa: CASSSDRGLGYTF

v_call: TRBV5-1
cdr3_length: 15
clone_size: -
j_call: TRBJ2-1
d_call: -
cdr3_nt: TGCGCCAGCAGCTCAGACATGAGCTCCTACAATGAGCAGTTCTTC
cdr3_aa: CASSSDMSSYNEQFF

v_call: TRBV7-3
cdr3_length: 15
clone_size: -
j_call: TRBJ2-7
d_call: TRBD2
cdr3_nt: TGTGCCAGCAGCCGCCGATCTAGCGGGATTTCTGAGCAGTACTTC
cdr3_aa: CASSRRSSGISEQYF

v_call: TRBV21-1
cdr3_length: 12
clone_size: once
j_call: TRBJ2-7
d_call: -
cdr3_nt: TGTGCCAAGCGGGAATTACTCTACGAGCAGTACTTC
cdr3_aa: CAKRELLYEQYF

v_call: TRBV28
cdr3_length: 16
clone_size: -
j_call: TRBJ1-2
d_call: -
cdr3_nt: TGTGCCAGCAGTTTACCCATCAGGGCAGGGCAACGTGGCTACACCTTC
cdr3_aa: CASSLPIRAGQRGYTF

v_call: TRBV7-9
cdr3_length: 13
clone_size: few
j_call: TRBJ2-7
d_call: -
cdr3_nt: TGTGCCAGCAGCTTAGGTGGCTCCCGCGAGCAGTACTTC
cdr3_aa: CASSLGGSREQYF

v_call: TRBV29-1
cdr3_length: 14
clone_size: few
j_call: TRBJ2-3
d_call: TRBD1
cdr3_nt: TGCAGCTGTAGACAGGGGATAGCGGCAGATACGCAGTATTTT
cdr3_aa: CSCRQGIAADTQYF

v_call: TRBV28
cdr3_length: 14
clone_size: -
j_call: TRBJ1-2
d_call: -
cdr3_nt: TGTGCCAGCGCCCGCCCTATGGGCTCCTATGGCTACACCTTC
cdr3_aa: CASARPMGSYGYTF

v_call: TRBV5-4
cdr3_length: 13
clone_size: once
j_call: TRBJ2-1
d_call: -
cdr3_nt: TGTGCCAGCAGCTCCCGACAGACCAATGAGCAGTTCTTC
cdr3_aa: CASSSRQTNEQFF

v_call: TRBV9
cdr3_length: 20
clone_size: -
j_call: TRBJ2-2
d_call: TRBD1
cdr3_nt: TGTGCCAGCAGCCTCCAGTCCCGGGACAGGGGAAATTCGAACACCGGGGAGCTGTTTTTT
cdr3_aa: CASSLQSRDRGNSNTGELFF

v_call: TRBV6-1
cdr3_length: 14
clone_size: -
j_call: TRBJ2-7
d_call: -
cdr3_nt: TGTGCCAGCAGTGAAGGGAACAGGGATTACGAGCAGTACTTC
cdr3_aa: CASSEGNRDYEQYF

v_call: TRBV18
cdr3_length: 22
clone_size: -
j_call: TRBJ2-7
d_call: TRBD2
cdr3_nt: TGTGCCAGCTCACCACCCGGAGCGCCCGACACTAGCACCATCGGGGGGTCCTACGAGCAGTACTTC
cdr3_aa: CASSPPGAPDTSTIGGSYEQYF

v_call: TRBV18
cdr3_length: 16
clone_size: -
j_call: TRBJ2-7
d_call: TRBD2
cdr3_nt: TGTGCCAGCTCACCGGGACTAGCGCCACTTACCTACGAGCAGTACTTC
cdr3_aa: CASSPGLAPLTYEQYF

v_call: TRBV25-1
cdr3_length: 18
clone_size: -
j_call: TRBJ2-3
d_call: TRBD2
cdr3_nt: TGTGCCAGCAGTGAATATGCTAGCGGGAAGACTAGCACAGATACGCAGTATTTT
cdr3_aa: CASSEYASGKTSTDTQYF